This TCR beta chain was recorded in a study of shared clonotypes between healthy human individuals. Study-wide points: Shared clonotypes across all four donors exceeded non-shared ones in generation probability.

The V end was cut by 6 bases, the J end by 4 bases, with 16 bases between. The CDR3 spans 15 residues. The V gene's germline CDR1 is SEHNR and CDR2 FQNEAQ (reference sequence). The naive CD8 fraction comprised CD45RO-negative cells positively selected for CCR7 and excluded terminally differentiated effector memory CD45RA+ cells. Comments on this clone: Its specificity is not known.

Assay used: immunoSEQ multiplex PCR; TCRdb lists only in-frame clones, some missing. This sample has approximately 2,000,000 clones, with approximately 92% found just once. The sample comprised naive CD8+ T cells from PBMCs. The sequence came from a man aged 18 to 30 in good health. Some clones in this sample may be carry-over from other donors' samples. The chain recombines TRBV7-9 with TRBJ1-5; D may be TRBD1 (5 bases). CDR3 protein: CASSYGGIGNQPQHF. CDR3 sequence (DNA): TGTGCCAGCAGTTATGGGGGGATTGGAAATCAGCCCCAGCATTTT.